This TCR beta chain was captured in a study of blood T cell repertoires in COVID-19. Study-level information: PBMCs, B-cell-depleted T cells, or T cells provided the cDNA or gDNA that made up the material.

Repertoires were generated with immunoSEQ multiplex PCR, while TCRdb's copy carries only in-frame clones and drops some. The sample lists over 85,000 clones, around 87% seen once, with 4.9% in the top ten. Germline trimming cut 5 bases from V and 4 bases from J; bases unmatched to any gene: 7. The germline CDR1 and CDR2 sequences are LNHDA and SQIVND (reference sequence). The CDR3 runs to 14 residues. This chain links TRBV19 with TRBJ2-7; 8 bases agree with TRBD1. The TCR sequence derives from a woman at least 80 years old with acute or convalescent COVID-19. Sequencing used peripheral blood. The CDR3 bases are TGTGCCAGTAGTCTAGGACAGGGCTTTTACGAGCAGTACTTC. Translating it yields CASSLGQGFYEQYF. Full variable domain (remainder filled in from reference TRBV19 and TRBJ2-7): DGGITQSPKYLFRKEGQNVTLSCEQNLNHDAMYWYRQDPGQGLRLIYYSQIVNDFQKGDIAEGYSVSREKKESFPLTVTSAQKNPTAFYLCASSLGQGFYEQYFGPGTRLTVT.